A selection of T cell receptor beta chains follows, all from one sample in a study of sequential checkpoint blockade in melanoma. Sequenced by immunoSEQ multiplex PCR; TCRdb stores in-frame clones only, minus some. The data contain about 38,000 clones, over 75% of them singletons. The sample was CD8+ T cells sorted from blood (inferred from file names), taken from a patient given nivolumab and ipilimumab in sequence. These receptors were obtained from a human donor with melanoma. CDR3s include the opening cysteine and the closing phenylalanine or tryptophan. Fields, in order: J gene, V gene, CDR3 length, clone size, D gene, CDR3 protein, CDR3 DNA. The D gene is left open where the match is weak. Size values are once, few and many counts, or a class for expanded clones, and some rows have none.

TRBJ2-7,TRBV6-4,18,few,TRBD2,CASSDSIRLAGSSYEQYF,TGTGCCAGCAGTGACTCAATAAGACTAGCGGGTAGCTCCTACGAGCAGTACTTC
TRBJ2-1,TRBV7-3,12,NA,NA,CASSPVGGEQFF,TGTGCCAGCAGCCCGGTGGGGGGTGAGCAGTTCTTC
TRBJ1-5,TRBV19,16,NA,TRBD1,CASKAGTGGASQPQHF,TGTGCCAGTAAGGCCGGGACAGGGGGCGCGAGTCAGCCCCAGCATTTT
TRBJ2-5,TRBV4-3,18,NA,TRBD2,CASSPSQTSGGEGVTQYF,TGCGCCAGCAGCCCATCCCAGACTAGCGGAGGTGAAGGGGTGACCCAGTACTTC
TRBJ2-7,TRBV10-2,15,once,NA,CASSELARGSYEQYF,TGCGCCAGCAGTGAGTTGGCCAGGGGATCCTACGAGCAGTACTTC
TRBJ1-2,TRBV27,14,once,TRBD1,CASSLQGAHYGYTF,TGTGCCAGCAGTTTACAGGGGGCACACTATGGCTACACCTTC
TRBJ2-1,TRBV7-9,13,NA,TRBD2,CASSSGGYNEQFF,TGTGCCAGCAGTAGCGGGGGGTACAATGAGCAGTTCTTC
TRBJ2-2,TRBV7-9,17,NA,NA,CASRETGTVSGTGELFF,TGTGCCAGCAGGGAGACCGGGACCGTGAGCGGGACCGGGGAGCTGTTTTTT
TRBJ2-2,TRBV27,14,NA,NA,CASSISVNTGELFF,TGTGCCAGCAGTATCTCAGTGAACACCGGGGAGCTGTTTTTT
TRBJ1-1,TRBV4-1,14,NA,NA,CASSQDAGNTEAFF,TGCGCCAGCAGCCAAGATGCAGGGAACACTGAAGCTTTCTTT
TRBJ1-5,TRBV2,14,few,NA,CASTPQGFRQPQHF,TGTGCCAGTACACCACAGGGTTTTAGGCAGCCCCAGCATTTT
TRBJ2-7,TRBV15,13,NA,TRBD2,CATSSGMVYEQYF,TGTGCCACCTCAAGCGGGATGGTCTACGAGCAGTACTTC
TRBJ2-2,TRBV2,14,NA,NA,CASSEVLESGELFF,TGTGCCAGCAGTGAAGTACTAGAATCCGGGGAGCTGTTTTTT
TRBJ2-7,TRBV5-4,12,NA,NA,CASSPGGNEQYF,TGTGCCAGCAGCCCTGGGGGGAACGAGCAGTACTTC
TRBJ2-2,TRBV9,15,NA,TRBD1,CASSPGTGNTGELFF,TGTGCCAGCAGCCCCGGGACAGGGAACACCGGGGAGCTGTTTTTT
TRBJ1-1,TRBV19,12,NA,NA,CASSWGGTEAFF,TGTGCCAGTAGTTGGGGGGGCACTGAAGCTTTCTTT
TRBJ1-1,TRBV11-3,13,few,NA,CASSLSRYTEAFF,TGTGCCAGCAGCTTATCCCGGTACACTGAAGCTTTCTTT
TRBJ2-1,TRBV5-4,15,NA,NA,CASSLYQRRDNEQFF,TGTGCCAGCAGCTTGTATCAGCGGAGGGACAATGAGCAGTTCTTC
TRBJ2-1,TRBV27,16,NA,TRBD2,CASSASGRSSYNEQFF,TGTGCCAGCAGCGCTAGCGGGAGAAGCTCCTACAATGAGCAGTTCTTC
TRBJ1-1,TRBV9,18,medium-sized,TRBD1,CASSVAVYQGAGNTEAFF,TGTGCCAGCAGCGTAGCTGTATATCAGGGGGCAGGGAACACTGAAGCTTTCTTT
TRBJ2-1,TRBV6-5,13,NA,TRBD2,CASSWRERDEQFF,TGTGCCAGCAGTTGGCGGGAGAGGGATGAGCAGTTCTTC
TRBJ2-3,TRBV6-5,15,NA,NA,CASSSHLAYTDTQYF,TGTGCCAGCAGTTCCCATCTAGCGTACACAGATACGCAGTATTTT
TRBJ2-3,TRBV12-5,15,NA,TRBD1,CASGFETGGTDTQYF,TGTGCTAGTGGTTTTGAGACAGGGGGTACAGATACGCAGTATTTT
TRBJ2-2,TRBV27,15,NA,NA,CASSWGTGIPGELFF,TGTGCCAGCAGTTGGGGAACAGGGATCCCCGGGGAGCTGTTTTTT
TRBJ2-3,TRBV7-8,16,NA,TRBD2,CASSPLAGGQADTQYF,TGTGCCAGCAGCCCGTTAGCGGGAGGGCAGGCAGATACGCAGTATTTT
TRBJ2-3,TRBV5-8,16,NA,NA,CASSSSLAPWRDTQYF,TGTGCCAGCAGCTCCTCTCTAGCGCCATGGCGAGATACGCAGTATTTT
TRBJ1-6,TRBV4-1,14,NA,TRBD1,CASSPRQGNSPLHF,TGCGCCAGCAGCCCAAGACAGGGAAATTCACCCCTCCACTTT
TRBJ2-7,TRBV13,13,NA,NA,CASSSQVGTEQYF,TGTGCCAGCAGCTCACAGGTAGGCACCGAGCAGTACTTC
TRBJ2-2,TRBV9,14,NA,NA,CASSQGGNTGELFF,TGTGCCAGCAGCCAGGGTGGGAACACCGGGGAGCTGTTTTTT
TRBJ1-4,TRBV6-1,13,NA,NA,CASSEVQARKLFF,TGTGCCAGCAGTGAAGTTCAGGCCCGGAAACTGTTTTTT
TRBJ2-1,TRBV7-2,12,NA,NA,CASSWGLAEQFF,TGTGCCAGCAGCTGGGGACTTGCTGAGCAGTTCTTC
TRBJ2-7,TRBV5-1,15,once,TRBD1,CASSYPGQEAYEQYF,TGCGCCAGCAGTTATCCGGGACAGGAGGCCTACGAGCAGTACTTC
TRBJ1-2,TRBV13,13,NA,NA,CASSSTGGYGYTF,TGTGCCAGCAGCTCAACAGGAGGGTACGGCTACACCTTC
TRBJ2-7,TRBV28,12,NA,TRBD1,CASSEGAREQYF,TGTGCCAGTTCCGAGGGGGCGCGGGAGCAGTACTTC
TRBJ2-3,TRBV6-5,14,NA,NA,CASSFSGSTDTQYF,TGTGCCAGCAGTTTTAGCGGAAGCACAGATACGCAGTATTTT
TRBJ1-1,TRBV7-3,15,NA,NA,CASSLTGHSNTEAFF,TGTGCCAGCAGCTTAACGGGGCACTCGAACACTGAAGCTTTCTTT
TRBJ2-1,TRBV7-9,15,NA,TRBD2,CASSLGAGVHNEQFF,TGTGCCAGCAGCTTGGGAGCGGGAGTCCACAATGAGCAGTTCTTC
TRBJ2-7,TRBV28,16,NA,TRBD2,CASSLSLAGGRYEQYF,TGTGCCAGCAGTTTATCCTTAGCGGGAGGGAGGTACGAGCAGTACTTC
TRBJ2-7,TRBV19,13,NA,NA,CASSIGLSYEQYF,TGTGCCAGTAGTATAGGACTCTCCTACGAGCAGTACTTC
TRBJ1-4,TRBV10-3,15,few,TRBD1,CAISELGQANEKLFF,TGTGCCATCAGTGAGTTAGGACAGGCGAATGAAAAACTGTTTTTT
TRBJ2-3,TRBV13,16,once,NA,CASSLGTGIGTDTQYF,TGTGCCAGCAGCTTAGGTACAGGGATCGGCACAGATACGCAGTATTTT
TRBJ1-1,TRBV28,13,NA,NA,CASTLVGATEAFF,TGTGCCAGCACCTTGGTGGGGGCCACTGAAGCTTTCTTT
TRBJ2-1,TRBV19,15,once,NA,CASSTTDGGYNEQFF,TGTGCCAGTAGTACTACCGACGGGGGTTACAATGAGCAGTTCTTC
TRBJ2-7,TRBV4-1,15,NA,TRBD1,CASSQQQGASYEQYF,TGCGCCAGCAGCCAACAACAGGGGGCGAGCTACGAGCAGTACTTC
TRBJ2-2,TRBV28,15,NA,TRBD1,CASSPGQGYTGELFF,TGTGCCAGCAGCCCGGGACAGGGGTACACCGGGGAGCTGTTTTTT
TRBJ2-1,TRBV27,13,NA,NA,CASSYSTTAEQFF,TGTGCCAGCAGTTACAGTACCACCGCCGAGCAGTTCTTC